Listed below are T cell receptor beta chains from one sample, sequenced in a study of T cells after yellow fever vaccination. Via MiXCR, TCRdb re-called the 5' RACE reads, giving one row per CDR3 protein. The table includes 400,000 or so distinct CDR3 sequences, about 17% detected once. This specimen consisted of PBMCs, obtained before the yellow fever booster vaccination. These receptors were collected from a man aged 18 to 29 who received the YFV17D yellow fever vaccine. CDR3s include the opening cysteine and the closing phenylalanine or tryptophan. D genes are given only for firm matches. Clone size, where shown, is once, few, many, or a class for clones that have expanded.

J gene | clone size | D gene | V gene | CDR3 protein | CDR3 DNA
TRBJ1-5 | many | . | TRBV10-3 | CAIKDTEYQPQHF | TGTGCCATCAAGGACACGGAATATCAGCCCCAGCATTTT
TRBJ2-2 | few | . | TRBV5-1 | CASSVQAHPGELFF | TGCGCCAGCAGCGTGCAGGCCCATCCCGGGGAGCTGTTTTTT
TRBJ1-1 | many | . | TRBV7-3 | CASSPGHNTEAFF | TGTGCCAGCAGCCCTGGCCACAACACTGAAGCTTTCTTT
TRBJ1-2 | . | . | TRBV3-1 | CASSQKGSDGYTF | TGTGCCAGCAGCCAAAAGGGGAGTGATGGCTACACCTTC
TRBJ1-1 | many | . | TRBV10-3 | CAISESIREGPEAFF | TGTGCCATCAGTGAGTCGATTCGGGAGGGGCCTGAAGCTTTCTTT
TRBJ2-3 | few | . | TRBV19 | CASGGLTSTDTQYF | TGTGCCAGCGGGGGCTTAACTAGCACAGATACGCAGTATTTT
TRBJ2-5 | many | TRBD1 | TRBV6-5 | CASSYGGTGGETQYF | TGTGCCAGCAGTTACGGTGGGACAGGGGGGGAGACCCAGTACTTC
TRBJ2-1 | . | TRBD1 | TRBV5-6 | CASSLYGTGGSEQFF | TGTGCCAGCAGCTTGTATGGGACAGGGGGCAGTGAGCAGTTCTTC
TRBJ1-1 | few | TRBD1 | TRBV7-6 | CASSNRGVDTEAFF | TGTGCCAGCAGCAACAGGGGTGTGGACACTGAAGCTTTCTTT
TRBJ2-5 | few | . | TRBV20-1 | CSGSGANQETQYF | TGCAGTGGCTCGGGGGCCAACCAAGAGACCCAGTACTTC
TRBJ2-1 | many | . | TRBV9 | CASQGRQKGEQFF | TGTGCCAGCCAGGGCAGACAGAAGGGTGAGCAGTTCTTC
TRBJ1-6 | . | TRBD1 | TRBV19 | CASSIADRTNSPLHF | TGTGCCAGTAGTATAGCGGACAGGACCAATTCACCCCTCCACTTT
TRBJ2-3 | few | . | TRBV27 | CASSPNRDGTDTQYF | TGTGCCAGCAGTCCAAACAGGGACGGCACAGATACGCAGTATTTT
TRBJ2-7 | . | TRBD1 | TRBV6-6 | CASSLTHGTGDEQYF | TGTGCCAGCAGTCTTACCCACGGGACAGGGGACGAGCAGTACTTC
TRBJ2-5 | few | . | TRBV6-5 | CASSYAEGTGQETQYF | TGTGCCAGCAGTTACGCAGAGGGAACTGGACAAGAGACCCAGTACTTC
TRBJ2-1 | few | . | TRBV7-9 | CASPRAGKGEQFF | TGTGCCAGCCCAAGGGCAGGGAAGGGTGAGCAGTTCTTC
TRBJ2-3 | . | . | TRBV5-6 | CASSFGSSPDTQYF | TGTGCCAGCAGTTTCGGGAGCTCCCCAGATACGCAGTATTTT
TRBJ2-7 | few | . | TRBV7-9 | CASSPHWIWEQYF | TGTGCCAGCAGCCCCCATTGGATCTGGGAGCAGTACTTC
TRBJ2-1 | many | . | TRBV29-1 | CSVEDLGYEQFF | TGCAGCGTTGAGGACCTCGGCTATGAGCAGTTCTTC
TRBJ1-6 | . | . | TRBV5-1 | CASSPRPPTALDSPLHF | TGCGCCAGCAGCCCCCGGCCCCCGACAGCCCTGGACTCACCCCTCCACTTT
TRBJ1-2 | many | TRBD1 | TRBV7-8 | CASSSGDRASYGYTF | TGTGCCAGCAGCTCAGGGGACAGGGCTAGTTACGGCTACACCTTC
TRBJ1-1 | few | . | TRBV28 | CASSIPTPAEAFF | TGTGCCAGCAGTATCCCCACTCCCGCTGAAGCTTTCTTT
TRBJ1-2 | . | . | TRBV7-2 | CASSLAQGVAYGYTF | TGTGCCAGCAGCTTAGCACAGGGTGTTGCCTATGGCTACACCTTC
TRBJ2-1 | few | . | TRBV24-1 | CATTLGVSFYNEQFF | TGTGCCACCACCTTGGGAGTTTCCTTCTACAATGAGCAGTTCTTC
TRBJ1-3 | few | . | TRBV6-5 | CASSYSYSGNTIYF | TGTGCCAGCAGTTACTCGTACTCTGGAAACACCATATATTTT
TRBJ2-3 | many | . | TRBV7-2 | CASSYRLADTQYF | TGTGCCAGCAGCTATCGACTCGCGGATACGCAGTATTTT
TRBJ1-6 | many | TRBD1 | TRBV12-3/TRBV12-4 | CASSTRGGGSPLHF | TGTGCCAGCAGCACTCGAGGGGGCGGCTCACCCCTCCACTTT
TRBJ1-1 | many | . | TRBV9 | CASSPLWTNTEAFF | TGTGCCAGCAGCCCCCTGTGGACGAACACTGAAGCTTTCTTT
TRBJ2-1 | . | TRBD1 | TRBV7-9 | CASSSPTGTYNEQFF | TGTGCCAGCAGCTCCCCGACAGGGACCTACAATGAGCAGTTCTTC
TRBJ1-5 | . | . | TRBV12-3/TRBV12-4 | CASSWRDNQPQHF | TGTGCCAGCAGTTGGAGGGACAATCAGCCCCAGCATTTT
TRBJ1-1 | many | . | TRBV7-8 | CASSNWGRAEAFF | TGTGCCAGCAGCAACTGGGGTCGCGCTGAAGCTTTCTTT
TRBJ2-5 | . | TRBD2 | TRBV3-1 | CASSPSLRGGGETQYF | TGTGCCAGCAGCCCCTCTTTGCGGGGGGGTGGAGAGACCCAGTACTTC
TRBJ2-7 | few | . | TRBV5-1 | CASSLTLSAADEQYF | TGCGCCAGCAGCTTGACCCTCTCGGCCGCCGACGAGCAGTACTTC